A selection of T cell receptor beta chains follows, all from one sample in a study of blood T cell repertoires in COVID-19. TCRdb's copy holds only in-frame clones and misses some; the assay was immunoSEQ multiplex PCR. The data hold over 130,000 clones, with around 82% observed a single time. Sequencing was done on a sample of peripheral blood. The receptors were sampled from a human donor in a cohort sampled during active COVID-19. Both conserved end residues are part of each CDR3. The D gene is left open where the match is weak. Rows may omit the clone size; those that give it use once, few, many or a size class.

d_gene: TRBD2; j_gene: TRBJ2-1; abundance: once; v_gene: TRBV5-1; CDR3aa: CASSPTGTSSYNEQFF; CDR3nt: TGCGCCAGCAGCCCCACCGGGACTAGCTCCTACAATGAGCAGTTCTTC
d_gene: .; j_gene: TRBJ1-3; abundance: .; v_gene: TRBV5-1; CDR3aa: CASSLERRDSGNTIYF; CDR3nt: TGCGCCAGCAGCTTGGAACGTCGAGACTCTGGAAACACCATATATTTT
d_gene: .; j_gene: TRBJ2-6; abundance: .; v_gene: TRBV4-1; CDR3aa: CASSQVSTGPVSGANVLTF; CDR3nt: TGCGCCAGCAGCCAAGTTTCGACAGGCCCCGTCTCTGGGGCCAACGTCCTGACTTTC
d_gene: TRBD1; j_gene: TRBJ2-5; abundance: once; v_gene: TRBV23-1; CDR3aa: CASTPLDRYCQETQYF; CDR3nt: TGCGCCAGCACCCCCCTGGACAGGTACTGCCAAGAGACCCAGTACTTC
d_gene: .; j_gene: TRBJ2-7; abundance: .; v_gene: TRBV7-8; CDR3aa: CASSLSGGSDEQYF; CDR3nt: TGTGCCAGCAGCTTATCCGGCGGGTCTGACGAGCAGTACTTC
d_gene: .; j_gene: TRBJ1-1; abundance: .; v_gene: TRBV19; CDR3aa: CASEDRMNTEAFF; CDR3nt: TGTGCCTCAGAAGACAGAATGAACACTGAAGCTTTCTTT
d_gene: .; j_gene: TRBJ2-3; abundance: .; v_gene: TRBV6-5; CDR3aa: CASSPVKDTQYF; CDR3nt: TGTGCCAGCAGTCCAGTAAAAGATACGCAGTATTTT
d_gene: TRBD1; j_gene: TRBJ1-4; abundance: .; v_gene: TRBV5-1; CDR3aa: CASSLGKSGQNEKLFF; CDR3nt: TGCGCCAGCAGCTTGGGAAAGTCGGGACAGAACGAAAAACTGTTTTTT
d_gene: .; j_gene: TRBJ2-5; abundance: .; v_gene: TRBV7-2; CDR3aa: CASSLGHAGETQYF; CDR3nt: TGTGCCAGCAGCTTAGGACACGCAGGAGAGACCCAGTACTTC
d_gene: .; j_gene: TRBJ1-1; abundance: .; v_gene: TRBV11-2; CDR3aa: CASSLDGQGPAEAFF; CDR3nt: TGTGCCAGCAGCTTAGATGGGCAGGGGCCAGCTGAAGCTTTCTTT
d_gene: TRBD1; j_gene: TRBJ1-6; abundance: once; v_gene: TRBV11-2; CDR3aa: CASSPTGVGSPLHF; CDR3nt: TGTGCCAGCAGCCCGACAGGGGTGGGTTCACCCCTCCACTTT
d_gene: .; j_gene: TRBJ1-2; abundance: .; v_gene: TRBV6-6; CDR3aa: CASSSGGAVTNYGYTF; CDR3nt: TGTGCCAGCAGCTCCGGGGGGGCTGTGACTAACTATGGCTACACCTTC
d_gene: .; j_gene: TRBJ2-2; abundance: few; v_gene: TRBV5-4; CDR3aa: CASSSKTPNTGELFF; CDR3nt: TGTGCCAGCAGCTCGAAAACACCAAACACCGGGGAGCTGTTTTTT
d_gene: .; j_gene: TRBJ1-4; abundance: once; v_gene: TRBV6-6; CDR3aa: CASSHRQTVEKLFF; CDR3nt: TGTGCCAGCAGCCACCGACAGACCGTCGAAAAACTGTTTTTT
d_gene: TRBD1; j_gene: TRBJ1-2; abundance: .; v_gene: TRBV5-1; CDR3aa: CASSPDRGRIYGYTF; CDR3nt: TGCGCCAGCAGTCCCGACAGGGGGCGGATCTATGGCTACACCTTC
d_gene: TRBD1; j_gene: TRBJ2-7; abundance: .; v_gene: TRBV5-4; CDR3aa: CASSSGKDRGFYEQYF; CDR3nt: TGTGCCAGCAGCTCGGGTAAGGACAGGGGGTTCTACGAGCAGTACTTC
d_gene: .; j_gene: TRBJ1-3; abundance: .; v_gene: TRBV19; CDR3aa: CASSIYRQTGNTIYF; CDR3nt: TGTGCCAGTAGTATATATCGCCAGACTGGAAACACCATATATTTT
d_gene: .; j_gene: TRBJ1-4; abundance: .; v_gene: TRBV7-9; CDR3aa: CASSLETLGEKLFF; CDR3nt: TGTGCCAGCAGCTTAGAGACATTGGGTGAAAAACTGTTTTTT
d_gene: .; j_gene: TRBJ2-3; abundance: .; v_gene: TRBV12-3/TRBV12-4; CDR3aa: CASSFGDTQYF; CDR3nt: TGTGCCAGCAGTTTCGGTGATACGCAGTATTTT
d_gene: TRBD1; j_gene: TRBJ2-3; abundance: .; v_gene: TRBV9; CDR3aa: CASSVVRTGPNTQYF; CDR3nt: TGTGCCAGCAGCGTAGTAAGGACAGGCCCCAATACGCAGTATTTT
d_gene: TRBD2; j_gene: TRBJ2-3; abundance: .; v_gene: TRBV19; CDR3aa: CASSTQRGDTDTQYF; CDR3nt: TGTGCCAGTAGTACCCAGCGGGGGGACACAGATACGCAGTATTTT
d_gene: .; j_gene: TRBJ1-2; abundance: .; v_gene: TRBV12-5; CDR3aa: CASGAGHGYTF; CDR3nt: TGTGCTAGTGGCGCCGGTCATGGCTACACCTTC
d_gene: .; j_gene: TRBJ1-5; abundance: .; v_gene: TRBV6-2/TRBV6-3; CDR3aa: CASSYQVSNQPQHF; CDR3nt: TGTGCCAGCAGTTACCAGGTTAGCAATCAGCCCCAGCATTTT
d_gene: .; j_gene: TRBJ2-4; abundance: .; v_gene: TRBV7-9; CDR3aa: CASSSIGHTKNIQYF; CDR3nt: TGTGCCAGCAGCTCTATAGGACATACCAAAAACATTCAGTACTTC
d_gene: .; j_gene: TRBJ1-4; abundance: few; v_gene: TRBV6-5; CDR3aa: CASSYSLSNEKLFF; CDR3nt: TGTGCCAGCAGTTACTCTCTCAGTAATGAAAAACTGTTTTTT
d_gene: .; j_gene: TRBJ1-2; abundance: .; v_gene: TRBV28; CDR3aa: CASIPSGQSFNYGYTF; CDR3nt: TGTGCCAGCATCCCCTCCGGACAGAGTTTCAACTATGGCTACACCTTC
d_gene: .; j_gene: TRBJ1-3; abundance: .; v_gene: TRBV9; CDR3aa: CASSTRRTYSGNTIYF; CDR3nt: TGTGCCAGCAGCACTCGACGGACTTACTCTGGAAACACCATATATTTT
d_gene: TRBD2; j_gene: TRBJ2-2; abundance: .; v_gene: TRBV5-4; CDR3aa: CASSRGGPNTGELFF; CDR3nt: TGTGCCAGCAGCCGCGGGGGGCCGAACACCGGGGAGCTGTTTTTT
d_gene: .; j_gene: TRBJ1-5; abundance: .; v_gene: TRBV5-6; CDR3aa: CASSLAGGLMSQPQHF; CDR3nt: TGTGCCAGCAGCTTGGCAGGAGGACTTATGTCTCAGCCCCAGCATTTT
d_gene: TRBD2; j_gene: TRBJ2-1; abundance: .; v_gene: TRBV24-1; CDR3aa: CATSDSSLAGAGEQFF; CDR3nt: TGTGCCACCAGTGACTCGTCCCTAGCGGGGGCAGGGGAGCAGTTCTTC
d_gene: TRBD1; j_gene: TRBJ2-1; abundance: .; v_gene: TRBV2; CDR3aa: CASSEGTGGNNEQFF; CDR3nt: TGTGCCAGCAGTGAAGGGACAGGGGGGAACAATGAGCAGTTCTTC
d_gene: .; j_gene: TRBJ2-1; abundance: .; v_gene: TRBV5-1; CDR3aa: CASSLGGAPSNEQFF; CDR3nt: TGCGCCAGCAGCTTGGGCGGGGCCCCCTCCAATGAGCAGTTCTTC
d_gene: .; j_gene: TRBJ2-7; abundance: few; v_gene: TRBV7-2; CDR3aa: CASSLDFFSTPEGEQYF; CDR3nt: TGTGCCAGCAGCTTAGACTTTTTTTCGACTCCGGAGGGCGAGCAGTACTTC
d_gene: TRBD1; j_gene: TRBJ2-2; abundance: .; v_gene: TRBV7-2; CDR3aa: CASSPRWTGLWAGELFF; CDR3nt: TGTGCCAGCAGCCCACGATGGACAGGGTTGTGGGCCGGGGAGCTGTTTTTT
d_gene: .; j_gene: TRBJ2-5; abundance: .; v_gene: TRBV7-8; CDR3aa: CASSSAGETQYF; CDR3nt: TGTGCCAGCAGCTCCGCCGGAGAGACCCAGTACTTC
d_gene: TRBD1; j_gene: TRBJ1-2; abundance: .; v_gene: TRBV6-5; CDR3aa: CASRPTRTGFYGYTF; CDR3nt: TGTGCCAGCAGACCGACACGGACAGGCTTCTATGGCTACACCTTC
d_gene: TRBD1; j_gene: TRBJ2-6; abundance: .; v_gene: TRBV3-1/TRBV3-2; CDR3aa: CASRETGGNSGANVLTF; CDR3nt: TGTGCCAGCAGAGAGACAGGGGGTAACTCTGGGGCCAACGTCCTGACTTTC
d_gene: .; j_gene: TRBJ1-6; abundance: .; v_gene: TRBV7-9; CDR3aa: CASSLEGQSARASPLHF; CDR3nt: TGTGCCAGCAGCTTAGAAGGACAGTCGGCTAGGGCATCACCCCTCCACTTT
d_gene: TRBD2; j_gene: TRBJ2-3; abundance: .; v_gene: TRBV9; CDR3aa: CASSVDVAGATDTQYF; CDR3nt: TGTGCCAGCAGCGTAGACGTAGCGGGGGCCACAGATACGCAGTATTTT
d_gene: TRBD1; j_gene: TRBJ2-2; abundance: .; v_gene: TRBV19; CDR3aa: CASSLGTGGPGTGELFF; CDR3nt: TGTGCCAGTAGCCTCGGGACAGGGGGACCGGGAACCGGGGAGCTGTTTTTT
d_gene: TRBD1; j_gene: TRBJ2-1; abundance: .; v_gene: TRBV2; CDR3aa: CASRGTGEFYEQFF; CDR3nt: TGTGCCAGCAGGGGCACAGGGGAATTTTATGAGCAGTTCTTC
d_gene: .; j_gene: TRBJ1-1; abundance: .; v_gene: TRBV7-9; CDR3aa: CASSWRRGDPNTEAFF; CDR3nt: TGTGCCAGCAGCTGGAGGCGGGGAGACCCGAACACTGAAGCTTTCTTT
d_gene: TRBD1; j_gene: TRBJ1-5; abundance: .; v_gene: TRBV3-1/TRBV3-2; CDR3aa: CASSQTRGYQPQHF; CDR3nt: TGTGCCAGCAGCCAAACCAGGGGGTATCAGCCCCAGCATTTT
d_gene: .; j_gene: TRBJ1-4; abundance: .; v_gene: TRBV3-1/TRBV3-2; CDR3aa: CASSQARGGWEKLFF; CDR3nt: TGTGCCAGCAGCCAGGCCCGAGGGGGTTGGGAAAAACTGTTTTTT
d_gene: .; j_gene: TRBJ2-2; abundance: .; v_gene: TRBV21-1; CDR3aa: CASRFMTARNTGELFF; CDR3nt: TGTGCCAGCAGGTTTATGACTGCTCGGAACACCGGGGAGCTGTTTTTT
d_gene: TRBD1; j_gene: TRBJ2-7; abundance: once; v_gene: TRBV28; CDR3aa: CASSFLDRDLRGQYF; CDR3nt: TGTGCCAGCAGTTTCCTAGACAGGGACCTACGAGGGCAGTACTTC
d_gene: .; j_gene: TRBJ2-3; abundance: .; v_gene: TRBV28; CDR3aa: CASSPLQGSTDTQYF; CDR3nt: TGTGCCAGCAGCCCACTTCAGGGCAGCACAGATACGCAGTATTTT
d_gene: .; j_gene: TRBJ2-7; abundance: .; v_gene: TRBV19; CDR3aa: CASSIEEGRTYEQYF; CDR3nt: TGTGCCAGTAGTATAGAGGAGGGTCGGACCTACGAGCAGTACTTC
d_gene: TRBD2; j_gene: TRBJ2-3; abundance: few; v_gene: TRBV2; CDR3aa: CASSATSDTQYF; CDR3nt: TGTGCCAGCAGTGCGACTAGCGACACGCAGTATTTT